These 32 T cell receptor beta chains share one sample of origin, sequenced in a study of CD8+ T cells in alopecia areata. It was cDNA, reverse transcribed from extracted RNA, that served as the sequencing template. Using immunoSEQ multiplex PCR, the repertoire was profiled, and TCRdb retains in-frame clones only, with some absent. The data contain some 130,000 clones, 53% of them singletons. Stated treatment: oral pan-JAK inhibitor, 5-10 mg twice daily. Material: CD4+ T cells sorted from blood, obtained at week 4, from a patient treated with tofacitinib. The receptors originated from a human donor with alopecia areata.

This chain joins TRBV9 and TRBJ2-3, with D unresolved. Trimming took 5 bases from V and 3 from J, leaving 4 bases between them. The CDR3 consists of 11 residues. Germline CDR1 and CDR2: SGDLS and YYNGEE. CDR3 in amino acids: CASSKTDTQYF. DNA for the CDR3: TGTGCCAGCAGTAAGACAGATACGCAGTATTTT.

This chain's CDR3 is CASSLPGTGVQETQYF. For the CDR3, the DNA is TGCGCCAGCAGCTTGCCCGGGACAGGGGTACAAGAGACCCAGTACTTC. V and J are TRBV5-1 and TRBJ2-5, with 10 nucleotides matching TRBD1. Germline CDR1 is SGHRS and CDR2 is YFSETQ. This CDR3 has 16 amino acids. The trim removed 1 base at V and 2 bases at J, leaving 5 bases unmatched.

The V gene is TRBV7-9, the J gene TRBJ1-6, with D hard to call. CDR3 size: 14 residues. CDR1 is SEHNR, CDR2 FQNEAQ, per germline (reference sequence). V was shortened by 6 bases and J by 7 bases, with 13 bases between the two germline ends. CDR3 residues: CASRPGRQNSPLHF. The CDR3 nucleotides are TGTGCCAGCAGACCCGGACGGCAGAATTCACCCCTCCACTTT.

This rearrangement joins TRBV7-6 to TRBJ2-7; 7 bases line up with TRBD1. Germline lookup yields CDR1 SGHVS and CDR2 FNYEAQ. V was pared by 5 bases and J by 1 base, with 8 bases of the junction left unmatched. The CDR3 sequence is 15 residues long. This chain's CDR3 is CASSPGTEPSYEQYF. The DNA of the CDR3 is TGTGCCAGCAGCCCCGGGACAGAACCATCCTACGAGCAGTACTTC. Variable domain in full (rest from reference TRBV7-6 and TRBJ2-7): GAGVSQSPRYKVTKRGQDVALRCDPISGHVSLYWYRQALGQGPEFLTYFNYEAQQDKSGLPNDRFSAERPEGSISTLTIQRTEQRDSAMYRCASSPGTEPSYEQYFGPGTRLTVT.

This clone appeared once. This chain links TRBV25-1 with TRBJ1-1; 10 bases align to TRBD1. This CDR3 is built from 14 residues. Germline-derived CDR1 and CDR2 are MGHDK and SYGVNS. V dropped 2 bases and J dropped 7; count of bases not matched to a gene: 4. The CDR3 DNA reads as TGTGCCAGCAGTGAAGACAGGGGGCTTGGTGAAGCTTTCTTT. It specifies CASSEDRGLGEAFF.

This clone has just a few counts. The rearrangement links TRBV5-1 to TRBJ2-2; unclear D gene. V was pared by 0 bases and J by 6 bases, with 3 bases between. From germline, CDR1 is SGHRS and CDR2 YFSETQ. The length of the CDR3 is 12 residues. CDR3: CASSLDPGELFF. The CDR3 nucleotides are TGCGCCAGCAGCTTGGATCCCGGGGAGCTGTTTTTT.

The genes are TRBV18 and TRBJ2-7, with 8 nucleotides matching TRBD2. Losses at the gene ends were 3 bases for V and 7 bases for J; bases not matched to a gene: 8. Germline V gene lookup returns CDR1 KGHSH and CDR2 LQKENI. The CDR3 runs 14 residues. The CDR3 DNA reads TGTGCCAGCTCACCCCGGCAACTAGCGGAGGAGCAGTACTTC. Its protein product is CASSPRQLAEEQYF.

This clone was seen only a few times. The genes are TRBV7-9 and TRBJ2-7; a possible D gene is TRBD1 (6 bases). The ends were cut back, 0 bases at V and 5 bases at J, with 14 bases in the middle. The CDR3 has 15 amino acids. CDR1 and CDR2 from the germline V gene are SEHNR and FQNEAQ (reference sequence). CDR3: CASSLAGALRDEQYF. The CDR3 nucleotides read TGTGCCAGCAGCTTAGCGGGGGCCCTCAGGGACGAGCAGTACTTC.

The CDR3 spells CSVVLRANTEAFF. DNA of the CDR3: TGCAGCGTTGTATTAAGGGCAAACACTGAAGCTTTCTTT. The chain has TRBV29-1 and TRBJ1-1; no reliable D call. Germline CDR1 SQVTM, CDR2 ANQGSEA. This CDR3 has 13 amino acids. Trimming took 4 bases from V and 2 from J, leaving 11 bases between them. Full variable domain (outside the CDR3, taken from reference TRBV29-1 and TRBJ1-1): SAVISQKPSRDICQRGTSLTIQCQVDSQVTMMFWYRQQPGQSLTLIATANQGSEATYESGFVIDKFPISRPNLTFSTLTVSNMSPEDSSIYLCSVVLRANTEAFFGQGTRLTVV.

The rearrangement uses TRBV15 and TRBJ1-1; D not resolved. Germline V gene sequence: CDR1 LNHNV, CDR2 YYDKDF (reference sequence). The CDR3 has 16 amino acids. Trimming pared 2 bases from V and 0 bases from J, leaving 13 bases between. CDR3 region: CATSRSQVTMNTEAFF. CDR3 in DNA: TGTGCCACCAGCAGATCGCAGGTGACTATGAACACTGAAGCTTTCTTT.

This clone was found a few times. The genes are TRBV27 and TRBJ2-4, with D perhaps being TRBD1 or TRBD2 (6 bases each). The CDR3 covers 15 residues. Germline V gene lookup returns CDR1 MNHEY and CDR2 SMNVEV (reference sequence). V gave up 7 bases and J gave up 7 bases, with 20 bases separating them. CDR3 residues: CASIATGRGPNIQYF. DNA of the CDR3: TGTGCCAGCATCGCTACCGGCCGGGGGCCTAACATTCAGTACTTC.

This clone turned up a few times. This rearrangement joins TRBV29-1 to TRBJ1-2, with 7 bases aligning to TRBD1. The CDR3 has 14 residues. V lost 6 bases and J lost 4; bases outside the gene matches: 11. CDR1 is SQVTM and CDR2 is ANQGSEA in the germline V gene. The CDR3 loop is CSVIDRVLGYGYTF. The DNA of the CDR3 is TGCAGCGTGATTGACAGGGTCCTAGGCTATGGCTACACCTTC.

The chain is built from TRBV9 and TRBJ1-2; D gene unclear. Trimming removed 2 bases from V and 4 bases from J, with 9 bases in between. The V gene's germline CDR1 is SGDLS and CDR2 YYNGEE. The length of the CDR3 is 13 residues. This CDR3 is CASSVTDGYGYTF. CDR3 in DNA: TGTGCCAGCAGCGTGACGGACGGCTATGGCTACACCTTC. The variable domain in full, completed from reference TRBV9 and TRBJ1-2, reads DSGVTQTPKHLITATGQRVTLRCSPRSGDLSVYWYQQSLDQGLQFLIQYYNGEERAKGNILERFSAQQFPDLHSELNLSSLELGDSALYFCASSVTDGYGYTFGSGTRLTVV.

The V call is TRBV7-9, the J call TRBJ2-2, with 8 bases lining up with TRBD2. The CDR3 runs to 18 residues. The germline gives CDR1 SEHNR, CDR2 FQNEAQ (reference sequence). Losses at the gene ends were 0 bases for V and 4 bases for J; bases not matched to a gene: 10. The CDR3 DNA sequence: TGTGCCAGCAGCTTAGCAGCGGGAGAGAATAGGGGCACCGGGGAGCTGTTTTTT. Translating gives CASSLAAGENRGTGELFF.

This clone was recorded a few times. V usage is TRBV4-1 and J usage is TRBJ1-2; TRBD1 might be the D (6 bases). Germline CDR1 MGHRA, CDR2 YSYEKL. The CDR3 runs 14 residues. The germline V and J ends were trimmed by 0 bases and 4 bases, with 9 bases remaining between them. DNA for the CDR3: TGCGCCAGCAGCCAAGACCTGGGGGCCTATGGCTACACCTTC. This codes for CASSQDLGAYGYTF.

The chain recombines TRBV10-3 with TRBJ2-7, with 10 nucleotides matching TRBD1. The CDR3 totals 14 residues. The trim removed 3 bases at V and 5 bases at J, leaving 4 bases unmatched. Germline V gene data show CDR1 as ENHRY and CDR2 as SYGVKD. CDR3 nucleotides: TGTGCCATCAGTGAAGGGACAGGGGTCGACGAGCAGTACTTC. Translation gives CAISEGTGVDEQYF.

This clone was found a few times. The chain employs TRBV30 and TRBJ1-5; perhaps TRBD1 as D (6 bases). Trimming left V 2 bases short and J 0 bases short, with 8 bases between. The CDR3 consists of 14 residues. Germline V gives CDR1 GTSNPN, CDR2 SVGIG (reference sequence). The CDR3 sequence is CAWSRTASNQPQHF. The CDR3 DNA follows: TGTGCCTGGAGTCGGACAGCTAGCAATCAGCCCCAGCATTTT.

The V gene is TRBV6-5, the J gene TRBJ1-1; 8 bases match TRBD1. V lost 4 bases, J lost 8 bases, and 3 bases stayed unmatched. The CDR3 is 12 amino acids. The germline V gene has CDR1 MNHEY and CDR2 SVGAGI. The CDR3 protein is CASSSRQGEAFF. CDR3 sequence (DNA): TGTGCCAGCAGTTCTCGACAGGGGGAAGCTTTCTTT.

This rearrangement joins TRBV5-1 to TRBJ2-7; TRBD1 agrees at 8 bases. Unmatched junction bases numbered 4, after V lost 0 bases and J lost 2 bases. Looked up from germline, CDR1 is SGHRS and CDR2 is YFSETQ. The CDR3 length is 15 residues. This CDR3 is CASSLGGQATYEQYF. CDR3 in DNA: TGCGCCAGCAGCTTGGGGGGACAGGCCACCTACGAGCAGTACTTC. The variable domain in full, completed from reference TRBV5-1 and TRBJ2-7, reads KAGVTQTPRYLIKTRGQQVTLSCSPISGHRSVSWYQQTPGQGLQFLFEYFSETQRNKGNFPGRFSGRQFSNSRSEMNVSTLELGDSALYLCASSLGGQATYEQYFGPGTRLTVT.

The J gene is TRBJ1-3, the V gene TRBV29-1, with D perhaps matching TRBD1 (6 bases). The CDR3 totals 15 residues. The ends were cut back, 4 bases at V and 0 bases at J, with 13 bases in the middle. Germline CDR1 and CDR2: SQVTM and ANQGSEA. CDR3 sequence (DNA): TGCAGCGTTGGGGACCGGGGGCTCTCTGGAAACACCATATATTTT. Encoded protein: CSVGDRGLSGNTIYF.

This chain uses TRBV29-1 with TRBJ2-7, with TRBD2 identical over 7 bases. Germline CDR1 reads SQVTM; CDR2 reads ANQGSEA. The CDR3 length is 11 residues. V shed 6 bases, J shed 4 bases, and the junction held 3 bases outside the gene matches. CDR3 sequence: CSVTAGYEQYF. In nucleotides, the CDR3 is TGCAGCGTGACAGCGGGATACGAGCAGTACTTC.

The sample holds one count of this clone. The V call is TRBV29-1, the J call TRBJ1-2; 7 bases are shared with TRBD1. The CDR3 loop spans 13 amino acids. J was trimmed by 5 bases and V by 6 bases; bases with no gene match: 9. The germline CDR1 and CDR2 sequences are SQVTM and ANQGSEA. CDR3 nucleotides: TGCAGCGTACGGGACAGCAAGACATATGGCTACACCTTC. This codes for CSVRDSKTYGYTF.

A few counts support this clone. The chain recombines TRBV16 with TRBJ1-1; 8 nucleotides align to TRBD1. This CDR3 is built from 13 residues. The germline CDR1 and CDR2 sequences are KGHSY and FQNENV. V lost 5 bases and J lost 5; bases outside the gene matches: 4. The CDR3 DNA reads as TGTGCCAGCAGCTTACAGGGGGGGACTGAAGCTTTCTTT. Encoded protein: CASSLQGGTEAFF. Drawing the rest from reference TRBV16 and TRBJ1-1, the complete variable domain is GEEVAQTPKHLVRGEGQKAKLYCAPIKGHSYVFWYQQVLKNEFKFLISFQNENVFDETGMPKERFSAKCLPNSPCSLEIQATKLEDSAVYFCASSLQGGTEAFFGQGTRLTVV.

J is TRBJ1-2 and V is TRBV5-4, with D unresolved. This CDR3 spans 15 amino acids. CDR1 SGHNT and CDR2 YYREEE come from the germline V gene (reference sequence). V was pared by 4 bases and J by 1 base, with 14 bases between. The CDR3 protein is CASSPRQAINYGYTF. DNA of the CDR3: TGTGCCAGCAGCCCCAGACAAGCCATTAACTATGGCTACACCTTC.

This sequence joins TRBV7-9 and TRBJ1-2; 10 bases map to TRBD1. The CDR3 contains 14 residues. The V and J ends lost 4 bases and 3 bases, in that order; junction bases with no gene match: 2. From germline, CDR1 is SEHNR and CDR2 FQNEAQ (reference sequence). CDR3 region: CASSWDRGHYGYTF. CDR3 nucleotide sequence: TGTGCCAGCAGCTGGGACAGGGGTCACTATGGCTACACCTTC.

The rearrangement links TRBV5-4 to TRBJ1-1; possibly TRBD1 for D (5 bases). The germline gives CDR1 SGHNT, CDR2 YYREEE (reference sequence). This CDR3 comprises 13 residues. The V and J ends lost 7 bases and 0 bases respectively, with 10 bases between them. The CDR3 DNA is TGTGCCAGCGGGGCTCCGTTGAACACTGAAGCTTTCTTT. Translating gives CASGAPLNTEAFF.

The chain combines TRBV4-1 with TRBJ2-5; 7 bases are a match to TRBD1. The CDR3 extends over 16 amino acids. Germline V gene data show CDR1 as MGHRA and CDR2 as YSYEKL. V dropped 1 base and J dropped 5; count of bases not matched to a gene: 10. For the CDR3, the DNA is TGCGCCAGCAGCCAAGTCGGGGCAGGGGGTCGGGAGACCCAGTACTTC. Residues: CASSQVGAGGRETQYF.

The V gene is TRBV6-6, the J gene TRBJ2-7; D is undetermined. Trimming shortened V by 4 bases and J by 6 bases, and 10 bases separated the two germline ends. The germline V gene has CDR1 MNHNY and CDR2 SVGAGI (reference sequence). The CDR3 extends over 12 amino acids. CDR3: CASSFPDGEQYF. As DNA, the CDR3 is TGTGCCAGCAGTTTCCCAGACGGCGAGCAGTACTTC.

J is TRBJ1-4 and V is TRBV5-1, with D tentatively TRBD1 (5 bases). This CDR3 comprises 13 residues. The germline gives CDR1 SGHRS, CDR2 YFSETQ. V was shortened by 4 bases and J by 6 bases, with 10 bases between the two germline ends. The CDR3 is CASSIGHDEKLFF. The DNA of the CDR3 is TGCGCCAGCAGCATCGGACACGATGAAAAACTGTTTTTT.

This chain links TRBV29-1 with TRBJ2-3; no clear D gene. Germline loops: CDR1 SQVTM, CDR2 ANQGSEA. The CDR3 length is 8 residues. The ends were cut back, 3 bases at V and 13 bases at J, with 5 bases in the middle. CDR3 residues: CSVDREYF. CDR3 DNA sequence: TGCAGCGTTGACCGGGAGTATTTT.

The V gene is TRBV29-1, the J gene TRBJ1-5; the D is unclear. The CDR3 consists of 13 residues. Germline CDR1 SQVTM, CDR2 ANQGSEA. V was trimmed by 4 bases and J by 5 bases, leaving 12 bases between them. In DNA, the CDR3 is TGCAGCGTTGGATCCTCGAAAGATCAGCCCCAGCATTTT. Its translation: CSVGSSKDQPQHF.

Notes on this clone: This sample includes further DNA sequences coding for the same CDR3. The chain is built from TRBV29-1 and TRBJ1-1; D gene unclear. This CDR3 is 13 amino acids long. Trimming removed 6 bases from V and 0 bases from J, with 11 bases in between. The V gene's germline CDR1 is SQVTM and CDR2 ANQGSEA. The CDR3 sequence: CSVVRVMNTEAFF. In DNA form, the CDR3 reads TGCAGCGTAGTCCGCGTTATGAACACTGAAGCTTTCTTT.